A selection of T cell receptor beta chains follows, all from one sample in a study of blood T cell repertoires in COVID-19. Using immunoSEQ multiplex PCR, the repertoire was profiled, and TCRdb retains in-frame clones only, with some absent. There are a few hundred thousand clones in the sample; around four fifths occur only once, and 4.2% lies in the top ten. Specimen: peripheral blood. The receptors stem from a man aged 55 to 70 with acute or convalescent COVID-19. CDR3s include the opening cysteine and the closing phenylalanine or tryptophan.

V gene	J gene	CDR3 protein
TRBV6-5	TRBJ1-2	CASNGRDRKNYGYTF
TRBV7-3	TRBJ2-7	CASSHRSGTGGNEQYF
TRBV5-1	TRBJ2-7	CASSPTGGPIEQYF
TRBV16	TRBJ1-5	CASSQLGTGADTMAQHF
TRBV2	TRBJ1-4	CASSEEGVGKLFF
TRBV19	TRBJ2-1	CASSISSGGISYNEQFF
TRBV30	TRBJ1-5	CAWGLVNQPQHF
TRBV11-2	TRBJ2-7	CASSRLPLAGVYEQYF
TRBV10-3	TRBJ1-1	CAIQGLNTEAFF
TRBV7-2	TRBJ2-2	CASSRTSGAGELFF
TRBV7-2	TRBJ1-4	CASSLVGAVGNEKLFF
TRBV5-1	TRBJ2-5	CASSLPGQETQYF
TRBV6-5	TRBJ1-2	CASSYGSGTGYGYTF
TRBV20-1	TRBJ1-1	CRPGFPEAFF
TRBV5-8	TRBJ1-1	CASSLALYRGTEAFF
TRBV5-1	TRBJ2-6	CATARSGGSGANVLTF